A selection of T cell receptor beta chains follows, all from one sample in a study of read filtering for tumor transcriptome and immune sequencing. TCRdb re-called the reads through MiXCR, storing one row per CDR3 protein. The table lists roughly 90,000 distinct CDR3 sequences, under 25% of them singletons. The sequencing sample was made of a population of CD138-negative cells sorted from bone marrow. The receptors originated from a donor older than 35 with multiple myeloma. Both conserved end residues are part of each CDR3. D genes are given only for firm matches. Clone sizes are given selectively: once, few, many, or a class where the clone is expanded.

D gene	V gene	clone size	J gene	CDR3 protein	CDR3 DNA
-	TRBV20-1	many	TRBJ2-5	CSARPTRRQETQYF	TGCAGTGCTAGACCCACTAGGAGACAAGAGACCCAGTACTTC
-	TRBV2	many	TRBJ2-3	CASSGRPSVGDTQYF	TGTGCCAGCAGTGGTCGGCCCTCCGTTGGCGATACGCAGTATTTT
-	TRBV10-3	-	TRBJ2-1	CAISEHTPGQNEQFF	TGTGCCATCAGTGAACACACCCCCGGCCAGAATGAGCAGTTCTTC
TRBD1	TRBV12-3/TRBV12-4	many	TRBJ2-1	CASSLGQGANEQFF	TGTGCCAGCAGCCTGGGACAGGGGGCTAATGAGCAGTTCTTC
-	TRBV2	few	TRBJ1-5	CASSPGNNQPQHF	TGTGCCAGCAGCCCAGGGAACAATCAGCCCCAGCATTTT
-	TRBV29-1	many	TRBJ2-2	CSVRPNTGELFF	TGCAGCGTTAGACCGAACACCGGGGAGCTGTTTTTT
-	TRBV7-6	many	TRBJ2-7	CASSSGTRGSEQYF	TGTGCCAGCAGCTCCGGGACAAGGGGATCTGAGCAGTACTTC
TRBD1	TRBV18	many	TRBJ1-1	CASSPRQGARDTEAFF	TGTGCCAGCTCACCACGACAGGGGGCTAGGGACACTGAAGCTTTCTTT
-	TRBV7-2	many	TRBJ1-1	CASSLFNIGTANTEAFF	TGTGCCAGCAGCTTATTCAATATAGGGACCGCGAACACTGAAGCTTTCTTT
-	TRBV28	many	TRBJ1-4	CASSAWDEKLFF	TGTGCCAGCAGTGCCTGGGATGAAAAACTGTTTTTT
TRBD1	TRBV28	many	TRBJ1-1	CASSSTGQGRTEAFF	TGTGCCAGCAGTTCCACGGGACAGGGAAGGACTGAAGCTTTCTTT
-	TRBV6-5	many	TRBJ2-1	CASSRGTPKNEQFF	TGTGCCAGCAGCCGCGGGACCCCGAAAAATGAGCAGTTCTTC
TRBD1	TRBV18	-	TRBJ2-5	CASSPRTGSGETQYF	TGTGCCAGCTCACCCAGGACAGGGTCAGGGGAGACCCAGTACTTC
-	TRBV7-3	many	TRBJ2-5	CASSLLRGETQYF	TGTGCCAGCAGCTTACTCCGGGGGGAGACCCAGTACTTC
TRBD1	TRBV6-8	few	TRBJ1-4	CASWIRGRIEKLFF	TGTGCCAGCTGGATCAGGGGGCGGATCGAAAAACTGTTTTTT
-	TRBV6-1	many	TRBJ1-5	CASIDALANQPQHF	TGTGCCAGCATTGACGCCCTCGCGAATCAGCCCCAGCATTTT
TRBD1	TRBV6-1	many	TRBJ1-2	CASIRDRLNYGYTF	TGTGCCAGCATCCGGGACAGACTTAACTATGGCTACACCTTC
-	TRBV29-1	few	TRBJ2-1	CSVRRGGYNEQLF	TGCAGCGTTCGAAGGGGGGGGTACAATGAGCAGCTCTTC
-	TRBV29-1	-	TRBJ1-2	CSVEDPPGARGYTF	TGCAGCGTTGAAGACCCCCCGGGGGCGAGGGGCTACACCTTC
TRBD1	TRBV5-1	many	TRBJ1-4	CASSSTGANEKLFF	TGCGCCAGCAGCTCGACAGGGGCTAATGAAAAACTGTTTTTT
-	TRBV14	many	TRBJ1-1	CASSPSWGLNTEAFF	TGTGCCAGCAGCCCTTCGTGGGGGTTGAACACTGAAGCTTTCTTT
-	TRBV20-1	few	TRBJ1-2	CSAPPEVGYTF	TGCAGTGCTCCCCCCGAGGTCGGCTACACCTTC
-	TRBV5-1	few	TRBJ2-1	CASSFGLGGYNEQFF	TGCGCCAGCAGCTTCGGACTGGGGGGATACAATGAGCAGTTCTTC
-	TRBV20-1	many	TRBJ1-5	CSARYRRGQPQHF	TGCAGTGCTAGATATCGGCGGGGTCAGCCCCAGCATTTT
TRBD1	TRBV6-1	-	TRBJ2-7	CASNRQGGVYEQYF	TGTGCCAGCAACCGACAGGGTGGAGTCTACGAGCAGTACTTC
TRBD2	TRBV5-4	-	TRBJ2-5	CASSSGLAETQYF	TGTGCCAGCAGCTCGGGACTAGCAGAGACCCAGTACTTC
TRBD2	TRBV7-8	few	TRBJ2-7	CASSFISGGFEAYEQYF	TGTGCCAGCAGCTTCATTAGCGGGGGGTTTGAGGCCTACGAGCAGTACTTC
-	TRBV29-1	many	TRBJ2-7	CSVELRGGYEQYF	TGCAGCGTTGAATTGAGGGGTGGCTACGAGCAGTACTTC
-	TRBV9	-	TRBJ2-7	CASSVGTDAYEQYF	TGTGCCAGCAGCGTAGGGACAGATGCCTACGAGCAGTACTTC
-	TRBV6-5	many	TRBJ1-2	CASSYSSGDPGVYGYTF	TGTGCCAGCAGTTACTCGTCGGGGGACCCAGGGGTCTATGGCTACACCTTC
TRBD2	TRBV4-1	-	TRBJ2-3	CASSQIAGGTDTQYF	TGCGCCAGCAGCCAAATAGCGGGGGGGACAGATACGCAGTATTTT
TRBD2	TRBV3-1	many	TRBJ2-5	CASSLAASGETQYF	TGTGCCAGCAGTCTAGCGGCAAGTGGTGAGACCCAGTACTTC
-	TRBV10-3	many	TRBJ2-5	CAISTSGAEETQYF	TGTGCCATCTCCACCTCGGGGGCGGAGGAGACCCAGTACTTC
-	TRBV29-1	many	TRBJ1-2	CSVDVLDTGYGYTF	TGCAGCGTTGACGTCTTGGACACTGGCTATGGCTACACCTTC
-	TRBV5-5	few	TRBJ2-7	CASSLDAYEQYF	TGTGCCAGCAGCTTGGACGCCTACGAGCAGTACTTC
TRBD1	TRBV2	-	TRBJ2-7	CASNGQGVGELYF	TGTGCCAGCAATGGACAGGGGGTTGGCGAGCTGTACTTC
-	TRBV20-1	many	TRBJ2-1	CSAIRDTYNEQFF	TGCAGTGCAATCCGAGATACCTACAATGAGCAGTTCTTC
-	TRBV5-1	many	TRBJ1-1	CASSTTGGRETEAFF	TGCGCCAGCAGCACGACAGGCGGGAGAGAGACTGAAGCTTTCTTT
-	TRBV5-6	few	TRBJ2-5	CASSSTKGETQYF	TGTGCCAGCAGCAGTACGAAGGGAGAGACCCAGTACTTC
TRBD1	TRBV5-1	many	TRBJ1-4	CASSLQGAGEKLFF	TGCGCCAGCAGCTTGCAGGGGGCCGGTGAAAAACTGTTTTTT
-	TRBV4-1	many	TRBJ2-2	CASSQVGGGELFF	TGCGCCAGCAGCCAAGTTGGTGGCGGGGAGCTGTTTTTT
-	TRBV28	-	TRBJ2-3	CASSFRPAGADTQYF	TGTGCCAGCAGTTTTCGCCCAGCGGGTGCAGATACGCAGTATTTT
TRBD1	TRBV7-2	many	TRBJ2-1	CASRRITGGSYNEQFF	TGTGCCAGCAGACGCATTACAGGGGGATCCTACAATGAGCAGTTCTTC
TRBD2	TRBV12-3/TRBV12-4	-	TRBJ2-5	CASSRGGLGTQYF	TGTGCCAGCAGTCGGGGGGGCCTTGGGACCCAGTACTTC
-	TRBV5-1	few	TRBJ1-2	CASSRLTTGGGYTF	TGCGCCAGCAGCCGCTTGACAACCGGAGGTGGCTACACCTTC
TRBD1	TRBV2	few	TRBJ2-5	CASRTGVGETQYF	TGTGCCAGCAGAACAGGGGTTGGCGAGACCCAGTACTTC
-	TRBV29-1	many	TRBJ2-3	CSVVDQGPSDTQYF	TGCAGCGTTGTGGACCAAGGGCCCTCAGATACGCAGTATTTT
TRBD1	TRBV12-3/TRBV12-4	many	TRBJ2-2	CASSDRVGELFF	TGTGCCAGCAGTGACAGGGTGGGGGAGCTGTTTTTT
-	TRBV10-3	many	TRBJ2-1	CAISDSGPRGQFF	TGTGCCATCAGTGATTCGGGACCCCGAGGGCAGTTCTTC
TRBD2	TRBV20-1	many	TRBJ2-1	CSARGLAGGHEQFF	TGCAGTGCTAGGGGTCTAGCGGGGGGGCATGAGCAGTTCTTC
TRBD1	TRBV29-1	few	TRBJ2-1	CSVGTGAYNEQFF	TGCAGCGTCGGGACAGGCGCCTACAATGAGCAGTTCTTC
-	TRBV5-1	-	TRBJ1-1	CASSPGPSGVNTEAFF	TGCGCCAGCAGCCCAGGCCCGTCAGGCGTGAACACTGAAGCTTTCTTT
-	TRBV14	many	TRBJ1-6	CASSQAFGGPLHF	TGTGCCAGCAGCCAAGCCTTCGGCGGACCCCTCCACTTT
-	TRBV20-1	few	TRBJ2-2	CSARSRGNTGELFF	TGCAGTGCTAGAAGCAGAGGGAACACCGGGGAGCTGTTTTTT
-	TRBV7-2	-	TRBJ2-7	CASTQGWSSYEQYF	TGTGCCAGCACTCAGGGATGGAGCTCCTACGAGCAGTACTTC
-	TRBV2	many	TRBJ1-4	CASSAQRGAGEKLFF	TGTGCCAGCAGTGCCCAGAGGGGTGCCGGGGAAAAACTGTTTTTT
-	TRBV7-6	many	TRBJ1-1	CASMAGNMNTEASF	TGTGCCAGCATGGCAGGGAATATGAACACTGAAGCTTCCTTT
-	TRBV20-1	many	TRBJ2-1	CSANRRFKGEQFF	TGCAGTGCTAATCGGCGCTTCAAGGGTGAGCAGTTCTTC
-	TRBV5-1	-	TRBJ2-3	CASSLDARTDTQYF	TGCGCCAGCAGCTTGGACGCGAGGACAGATACGCAGTATTTT
-	TRBV20-1	many	TRBJ2-5	CSARDHRGSGETQYF	TGCAGTGCTAGAGATCATCGGGGGTCGGGAGAGACCCAGTACTTC